The present T cell receptor beta chain was sequenced within a study of T cell changes during pregnancy in multiple sclerosis. Libraries were prepared by immunoSEQ multiplex PCR; TCRdb keeps only in-frame clonotypes and omits some of them. The sample contains some 20,000 clones, about nine tenths of which appear only once. The clonotype was recovered from a female donor in good health, enrolled as a control in a pregnancy study. The material was CD8+ T cells from peripheral blood mononuclear cells, obtained in the third trimester of pregnancy.

The CDR3 reads CAWSSGTGDNEQFF. In DNA form, the CDR3 reads TGTGCCTGGAGCTCCGGCACAGGGGACAATGAGCAGTTCTTC. The J gene is TRBJ2-1, the V gene TRBV30; TRBD1 aligns across 7 bases. The CDR3 loop spans 14 amino acids. Germline V gene lookup returns CDR1 GTSNPN and CDR2 SVGIG (reference sequence). V shed 3 bases, J shed 5 bases, and the junction held 7 bases outside the gene matches.